These 32 T cell receptor beta chains came from one sample sequenced in a study of blood T cells in healthy people across ages. Sample-barcoded 5' priming and a J-beta primer mix drove a second PCR of 7 to 11 cycles. TCRdb recomputed calls from the 5' RACE reads with MiXCR, one row per CDR3 protein. The data hold hundreds of thousands of distinct CDR3 sequences, with just over 55% observed a single time. Sequenced material: blood. Receptor source: a man aged 35 to 55 in good health.

This chain links TRBV7-2 with TRBJ2-3; weak D call: TRBD1 (6 bases). This CDR3 region has 15 residues. Per the germline V gene, CDR1 is SGHTA and CDR2 is FQGNSA. V was pared by 2 bases and J by 5 bases, with 14 bases between. For the CDR3, the DNA is TGTGCCAGCAGCTTACAACAGGGTAGTATAGATACGCAGTATTTT. The encoded protein is CASSLQQGSIDTQYF.

This rearrangement joins TRBV7-9 to TRBJ1-4; D possibly corresponds to TRBD1 (6 bases). V lost 5 bases and J 7 bases, leaving 23 bases between the germline ends. The CDR3 has 17 amino acids. Germline lookup yields CDR1 SEHNR and CDR2 FQNEAQ (reference sequence). The CDR3 is CASSPPSLQGKAEKLFF. The CDR3 DNA is TGTGCCAGCAGCCCGCCCTCACTTCAGGGGAAGGCTGAAAAACTGTTTTTT.

The V and J genes are TRBV6-1 and TRBJ2-3; TRBD1 might be the D (5 bases). This CDR3 spans 12 amino acids. Germline CDR1 is MNHNS and CDR2 is SASEGT. V lost 3 bases, J lost 14 bases, and 15 bases lay in between. CDR3 sequence: CASSDVLGVGYF. CDR3 nucleotides: TGTGCCAGCAGTGACGTTTTAGGGGTCGGGTATTTT.

This chain links TRBV12-3 or TRBV12-4 with TRBJ1-2; D unresolved. The V end lost 3 bases, the J end lost 6 bases, and 11 bases lay between the germline ends. The CDR3 loop spans 13 amino acids. This chain's CDR3 is CASSLKQPNGYTF. DNA of the CDR3: TGTGCCAGCAGTTTGAAACAGCCCAATGGCTACACCTTC.

The chain combines TRBV30 with TRBJ2-3; D is ambiguous. V dropped 4 bases and J dropped 5 bases, with 10 bases sitting between them. This CDR3 region has 12 residues. Germline CDR1 GTSNPN, CDR2 SVGIG (reference sequence). Here the CDR3 DNA reads TGTGCCTGGAATTCTGCTGGAGATACGCAGTATTTT. Encoded protein: CAWNSAGDTQYF.

V usage is TRBV7-9 and J usage is TRBJ2-3, with TRBD1 matching 9 bases. CDR3 length: 15 residues. CDR1 SEHNR and CDR2 FQNEAQ come from the germline V gene (reference sequence). J gave up 3 bases and V 4 bases, and 5 bases lay outside the gene matches. The CDR3 is CASSWGQGATDTQYF. CDR3 coding DNA: TGTGCCAGCAGCTGGGGACAGGGAGCGACAGATACGCAGTATTTT.

V gene TRBV11-3 combines with J gene TRBJ2-5, with D hard to call. The ends were cut back, 3 bases at V and 2 bases at J, with 10 bases in the middle. The germline gives CDR1 SGHNT, CDR2 YENEEA. This CDR3 is 14 amino acids long. CDR3 in amino acids: CASSFPTEQETQYF. Here the CDR3 DNA reads TGTGCCAGCAGCTTTCCGACTGAACAAGAGACCCAGTACTTC.

This chain uses TRBV20-1 with TRBJ2-4, with 8 bases matching TRBD2. Germline V gene lookup returns CDR1 DFQATT and CDR2 SNEGSKA (reference sequence). This CDR3 spans 15 amino acids. Trimming took 0 bases from V and 13 from J; bases not matched to a gene: 14. For the CDR3, the DNA is TGCAGTGCTAGAGATCGGGCGGGAGGCAAGGACAAGCAGTACTTC. Amino acids: CSARDRAGGKDKQYF.

The V and J genes are TRBV29-1 and TRBJ2-7, with D possibly being TRBD2 (5 bases). The germline V and J ends were trimmed by 5 bases and 2 bases, with 13 bases remaining between them. The CDR3 covers 13 residues. Germline assignment: CDR1 SQVTM and CDR2 ANQGSEA. In nucleotides, the CDR3 is TGCAGCGTTTTGAGGGTGGGGACCTACGAGCAGTACTTC. This translates into CSVLRVGTYEQYF.

The chain is built from TRBV20-1 and TRBJ2-3; no clear D. The CDR3 has 22 amino acids. Germline CDR1 reads DFQATT; CDR2 reads SNEGSKA (reference sequence). V lost 2 bases, J lost 4 bases, and 37 bases lay in between. CDR3 nucleotide sequence: TGCAGTGCTAGACTACACCCGACGGTCAGGCCCCCCATCTACGCCCCCGCAGATACGCAGTATTTT. Translation: CSARLHPTVRPPIYAPADTQYF.

The V call is TRBV28, the J call TRBJ1-2; possible D gene TRBD1, 6 bases. The CDR3 is made up of 16 amino acids. V was shortened by 11 bases and J by 0 bases, with 22 bases between the two germline ends. Germline loops: CDR1 MDHEN, CDR2 SYDVKM. The CDR3, as DNA: TGTGCCGCCAAGGCCGGAATTGGGGGGCCTAACTATGGCTACACCTTC. Amino acid sequence: CAAKAGIGGPNYGYTF.

The V and J genes are TRBV27 and TRBJ2-3, with D perhaps given as TRBD1 or TRBD2 (6 bases each). Per the germline V gene, CDR1 is MNHEY and CDR2 is SMNVEV (reference sequence). V lost 10 bases and J 6 bases, leaving 14 bases between the germline ends. The CDR3 totals 12 residues. The CDR3 DNA is TGTGCCACCAGGGGCAGCGGGGATACGCAGTATTTT. It is translated as CATRGSGDTQYF.

This clonotype was detected ten times or more. One junction end does not reproduce the germline sequence, and a read error may be involved. This chain connects TRBV5-1 to TRBJ2-6, with D unclear. CDR3 size: 14 residues. Looked up from germline, CDR1 is SGHRS and CDR2 is YFSETQ. CDR3 in amino acids: CASSLASGANVLTF. DNA for the CDR3: TGTGCCAGCAGTTTAGCCTCTGGGGCCAACGTCCTGACTTTC.

The gene calls are TRBV2 and TRBJ2-1; D is undetermined. The V end lost 3 bases, the J end lost 4 bases, and 7 bases lay between the germline ends. Germline V gene data show CDR1 as SNHLY and CDR2 as FYNNEI. CDR3 length equals 13 residues. The CDR3 is CASSDGRYNEQFF. For the CDR3, the DNA is TGTGCCAGCAGTGACGGCAGATACAATGAGCAGTTCTTC. Combining the CDR3 with reference TRBV2 and TRBJ2-1 gives the whole variable domain EPEVTQTPSHQVTQMGQEVILRCVPISNHLYFYWYRQILGQKVEFLVSFYNNEISEKSEIFDDQFSVERPDGSNFTLKIRSTKLEDSAMYFCASSDGRYNEQFFGPGTRLTVL.

The rearrangement joins TRBV9 to TRBJ1-6; 9 bases agree with TRBD1. This CDR3 region has 16 residues. CDR1 is SGDLS and CDR2 is YYNGEE in the germline V gene. V trimming: 3 bases; J trimming: 8 bases; junction bases outside the gene matches: 9. Here the CDR3 reads CASSDTGQGKDSPLHF. The CDR3 DNA is TGTGCCAGCAGCGATACGGGACAGGGAAAGGATTCACCCCTCCACTTT.

The V and J genes are TRBV29-1 and TRBJ1-4; 11 bases map to TRBD1. The CDR3 has 14 residues. Germline V gene data show CDR1 as SQVTM and CDR2 as ANQGSEA. The V gene end was trimmed by 5 bases and the J gene end by 8 bases; junction bases not matched to a gene: 7. The CDR3 region is CSVNAGTGGEKLFF. In nucleotides, the CDR3 is TGCAGCGTTAATGCCGGGACAGGGGGGGAAAAACTGTTTTTT.

J is TRBJ2-3 and V is TRBV29-1; D might be TRBD2 (7 bases). Trimming removed 4 bases from V and 6 bases from J, with 14 bases in between. This CDR3 region has 13 residues. Per germline, CDR1 SQVTM and CDR2 ANQGSEA. Here the CDR3 reads CSVAVAGADTQYF. CDR3 DNA sequence: TGCAGCGTTGCAGTTGCGGGGGCGGATACGCAGTATTTT.

This clonotype came up a few times. J is TRBJ2-3 and V is TRBV20-1, with D perhaps TRBD2 (5 bases). CDR3 length: 15 residues. Looked up from germline, CDR1 is DFQATT and CDR2 is SNEGSKA (reference sequence). The germline V and J ends were trimmed by 3 bases and 0 bases, with 13 bases remaining between them. DNA of the CDR3: TGCAGTGCTAGCCCCCTAGCAGTTAGCACAGATACGCAGTATTTT. Its protein is CSASPLAVSTDTQYF.

The rearrangement uses TRBV12-3 or TRBV12-4 and TRBJ1-1, with D tentatively TRBD1 (6 bases). Between the trimmed V and J ends, which lost 5 bases and 0 bases, there was a span of 19 bases. The CDR3 spans 17 residues. The CDR3 is CASSPWGGPDMNTEAFF. CDR3 coding DNA: TGTGCCAGCAGTCCATGGGGGGGGCCTGATATGAACACTGAAGCTTTCTTT.

This chain links TRBV14 with TRBJ2-5, with 9 nucleotides matching TRBD2. The J call is in doubt because the DNA end fits TRBJ2-7 better. The germline V gene has CDR1 SGHDN and CDR2 FVKESK. This CDR3 is 13 amino acids long. The CDR3 reads CASSPAGGHEQYF. The DNA for the CDR3 is TGTGCCAGCAGCCCAGCGGGAGGCCACGAGCAGTACTTC.

J is TRBJ2-7 and V is TRBV6-2 or TRBV6-3; possible D gene TRBD2, 5 bases. This CDR3 has 15 amino acids. Germline loops: CDR1 MNHEY, CDR2 SVGEGT. Trimming took off 2 bases at V and 5 bases at J, with 16 bases between the two ends. The chain's CDR3 is CASSYLERILHEQYF. CDR3 coding DNA: TGTGCCAGCAGTTACCTCGAGCGGATCCTCCACGAGCAGTACTTC.

This clonotype was seen more than once but under ten times. V is TRBV6-1 and J is TRBJ2-1, with a weak D call TRBD2 (5 bases). Germline values: CDR1 MNHNS, CDR2 SASEGT. CDR3 length equals 14 residues. V lost 4 bases and J 3 bases, leaving 10 bases between the germline ends. The CDR3 sequence: CASSAPGDYNEQFF. The CDR3 coding sequence is TGTGCCAGCAGTGCCCCCGGGGACTACAATGAGCAGTTCTTC.

The V and J genes are TRBV20-1 and TRBJ2-1, with a weak D call TRBD2 (6 bases). CDR1 and CDR2 from the germline V gene are DFQATT and SNEGSKA (reference sequence). Trimming took off 6 bases at V and 5 bases at J, with 23 bases between the two ends. There are 16 residues in the CDR3. This chain's CDR3 is CSAAPFAGRRDNEQFF. In DNA, the CDR3 is TGCAGTGCAGCACCCTTTGCGGGGAGGAGGGACAATGAGCAGTTCTTC.

Points on this clonotype: Compared with germline, one end of the junction differs, possibly owing to a read error. The rearrangement links TRBV5-6 to TRBJ2-2; D is ambiguous. Germline V lookup: CDR1 SGHDT, CDR2 YYEEEE. This CDR3 spans 17 amino acids. The CDR3, as DNA: TGTGCCAGTAGCTTGTCAGCGACTCTTGCTTACACCGGGGAGCTGTTTTTT. Translated, it gives CASSLSATLAYTGELFF.

The V call is TRBV10-3, the J call TRBJ2-7; D possibly matches TRBD1 or TRBD2 (5 bases each). Trimming took off 4 bases at V and 1 base at J, with 14 bases between the two ends. There are 15 residues in the CDR3. Looked up from germline, CDR1 is ENHRY and CDR2 is SYGVKD. CDR3 sequence reads: CAISVGSGRSYEQYF. DNA for the CDR3: TGTGCCATCAGTGTGGGGTCGGGACGGTCCTACGAGCAGTACTTC.

V is TRBV11-2 and J is TRBJ2-3, with 9 bases identical to TRBD1. The trim removed 3 bases at V and 14 bases at J, leaving 6 bases unmatched. The CDR3 covers 12 residues. Per germline, CDR1 SGHAT and CDR2 FQNNGV. Here the CDR3 DNA reads TGTGCCAGCAGCTTTTCCGGGACAGGGCGGTATTTT. Translated: CASSFSGTGRYF.

The rearrangement uses TRBV3-1 and TRBJ2-3; D is tentatively TRBD1 or TRBD2 (5 bases each). The CDR3 is 16 amino acids. CDR1 and CDR2 (germline): LGHDT, YNNKEL (reference sequence). The ends were cut back, 1 base at V and 1 base at J, with 12 bases in the middle. CDR3 loop: CASSQGGLGGTDTQYF. In DNA form, the CDR3 reads TGTGCCAGCAGCCAAGGTGGTTTGGGGGGCACAGATACGCAGTATTTT.

This chain links TRBV7-2 with TRBJ2-7, with unresolved D. Per the germline V gene, CDR1 is SGHTA and CDR2 is FQGNSA. The CDR3 is 13 amino acids. The V end was cut by 8 bases, the J end by 5 bases, with 16 bases between. CDR3 loop: CASGLYYGDEQYF. The CDR3 DNA follows: TGTGCCAGCGGCCTATATTACGGCGACGAGCAGTACTTC.

This clonotype was counted ten times or more. This sequence joins TRBV27 and TRBJ2-5; TRBD1 matches 7 bases. J lost 5 bases, V lost 0 bases, and 15 bases had no gene match. The CDR3 is 18 residues long. Looked up from germline, CDR1 is MNHEY and CDR2 is SMNVEV (reference sequence). CDR3 residues: CASSLSDPNDRERETQYF. CDR3 coding DNA: TGTGCCAGCAGTTTATCGGATCCTAATGACAGGGAGCGGGAGACCCAGTACTTC.

This clonotype was seen a single time. The chain uses TRBV7-2 and TRBJ2-2; TRBD2 matches 9 bases. From germline, CDR1 is SGHTA and CDR2 FQGNSA. J lost 6 bases, V lost 2 bases, and 13 bases had no gene match. CDR3 length equals 18 residues. CDR3 region: CASSLFMAGGPNPGELFF. The CDR3 nucleotides are TGTGCCAGCAGCTTATTCATGGCGGGGGGGCCCAATCCCGGGGAGCTGTTTTTT.

This clonotype was seen more than once but under ten times. The V gene is TRBV5-6, the J gene TRBJ2-7; D gene ambiguous. Trimming stripped 1 base from V and 5 bases from J, with 13 bases between. CDR1 and CDR2 from the germline V gene are SGHDT and YYEEEE. This CDR3 region has 14 residues. CDR3 nucleotides: TGTGCCAGCAGCTTGCTCGGCCCAAGTCACGAGCAGTACTTC. It encodes CASSLLGPSHEQYF.

The chain links TRBV20-1 to TRBJ2-1; the D gene is possibly TRBD2 (6 bases). Germline V gene sequence: CDR1 DFQATT, CDR2 SNEGSKA (reference sequence). The V gene lost 3 bases and the J gene lost 6 bases, with 15 bases spanning the gap. The CDR3 extends over 14 amino acids. The CDR3 region has the DNA TGCAGTGCTAGGGGGCAGGAGGGGATCAATGAGCAGTTCTTC. It codes for CSARGQEGINEQFF.